These T cell receptor beta chains were read from a single sample in a study of T cells after yellow fever vaccination. TCRdb recomputed calls from the 5' RACE reads with MiXCR, one row per CDR3 protein. The profile covers some 500,000 distinct CDR3 sequences, with around an eighth appearing a single time and roughly 13% taken by the ten largest. Here the sequenced sample was PBMCs, taken on the day of the yellow fever booster vaccination. The receptors stem from a man aged 25-45 years who received the YFV17D yellow fever vaccine. The CDR3 runs from the conserved cysteine through the conserved F or W. A D gene is named only where the DNA matches it firmly. The listing skips clone size in some rows; elsewhere it reads once, few, many or a size class.

clone size,CDR3 length,J gene,D gene,V gene,CDR3 protein,CDR3 DNA
NA,15,TRBJ2-5,NA,TRBV27,CASSQWEDLQETQYF,TGTGCCAGCAGCCAATGGGAGGACCTCCAAGAGACCCAGTACTTC
NA,15,TRBJ2-3,TRBD2,TRBV10-3,CAISGGRGAGDTQYF,TGTGCCATCAGTGGCGGGAGGGGTGCCGGAGATACGCAGTATTTT
NA,13,TRBJ1-2,NA,TRBV3-1,CASSLLNDYGYTF,TGTGCCAGCAGCCTGCTCAATGACTATGGCTACACCTTC
NA,15,TRBJ2-7,TRBD2,TRBV6-2/TRBV6-3,CASSYGGLVVYEQYF,TGTGCCAGCAGTTATGGCGGACTAGTTGTCTACGAGCAGTACTTC
NA,15,TRBJ2-3,NA,TRBV7-2,CASSLPGSNTDTQYF,TGTGCCAGCAGCTTACCAGGGTCGAACACAGATACGCAGTATTTT
NA,15,TRBJ2-2,TRBD2,TRBV7-2,CASYRGGVVTGELFF,TGTGCCAGTTATCGGGGGGGGGTGGTCACCGGGGAGCTGTTTTTT
few,16,TRBJ2-1,TRBD2,TRBV5-1,CASSLREPASGGEQFF,TGCGCCAGCAGCTTAAGGGAACCGGCTAGCGGGGGTGAGCAGTTCTTC
NA,11,TRBJ2-1,NA,TRBV28,CASSPFDEQFF,TGTGCCAGCAGCCCTTTTGATGAGCAGTTCTTC
NA,15,TRBJ2-4,NA,TRBV4-2,CASSQVVGAKNIQYF,TGTGCCAGCAGCCAGGTAGTAGGAGCCAAAAACATTCAGTACTTC
NA,13,TRBJ2-7,NA,TRBV18,CASSISGAYEQYF,TGTGCCAGCTCAATCTCCGGGGCCTACGAGCAGTACTTC
few,13,TRBJ2-1,NA,TRBV7-3,CASSLGSGGEQFF,TGTGCCAGCAGCTTGGGGTCCGGGGGTGAGCAGTTCTTC
few,15,TRBJ2-5,TRBD2,TRBV20-1,CSASLPAGRAETQYF,TGCAGTGCTAGTCTTCCAGCGGGAAGGGCAGAGACCCAGTACTTC
NA,17,TRBJ2-1,NA,TRBV5-4,CASSSSGHSFSYNEQFF,TGTGCCAGCAGCTCAAGCGGACACTCCTTTTCCTACAATGAGCAGTTCTTC
few,18,TRBJ2-1,TRBD2,TRBV4-3,CASSQGASGDRSYNEQFF,TGCGCCAGCAGCCAAGGAGCTAGCGGAGACCGTTCCTACAATGAGCAGTTCTTC
NA,14,TRBJ2-1,TRBD2,TRBV29-1,CSVEGLAGADEQFF,TGCAGCGTCGAGGGGCTAGCGGGAGCCGATGAGCAGTTCTTC
few,15,TRBJ2-7,TRBD1,TRBV7-7,CASSAQTGQGYEQYF,TGTGCCAGCAGCGCACAAACCGGACAGGGCTACGAGCAGTACTTC
NA,14,TRBJ2-3,TRBD2,TRBV30,CAFQRETSTDTQYF,TGTGCCTTTCAGCGGGAGACGAGCACAGATACGCAGTATTTT
NA,14,TRBJ2-5,NA,TRBV20-1,CSARVGGMFETLYF,TGCAGTGCTAGAGTAGGGGGGATGTTCGAGACCCTGTACTTC
many,16,TRBJ2-2,TRBD1,TRBV4-3,CASSQRRQGGTGELFF,TGCGCCAGCAGCCAACGCCGACAGGGTGGCACCGGGGAGCTGTTTTTT
NA,15,TRBJ2-7,TRBD2,TRBV7-2,CASSPLAGGNYEQYF,TGTGCCAGCAGCCCACTAGCGGGAGGAAACTACGAGCAGTACTTC
NA,15,TRBJ2-1,TRBD2,TRBV5-1,CASMLGSGAYNEQFF,TGCGCCAGCATGCTTGGTAGCGGGGCCTACAATGAGCAGTTCTTC
NA,14,TRBJ2-1,TRBD2,TRBV6-1,CARTLAGTYNEQFF,TGTGCCAGGACTCTAGCGGGAACCTACAATGAGCAGTTCTTC
NA,16,TRBJ2-5,NA,TRBV3-1,CASSQRGFVGGETQYF,TGTGCCAGCAGCCAAAGGGGGTTTGTGGGGGGAGAGACCCAGTACTTC
few,15,TRBJ2-3,NA,TRBV27,CASSFKAAATDTQYF,TGTGCCAGCAGTTTTAAGGCAGCGGCAACAGATACGCAGTATTTT
few,11,TRBJ2-7,NA,TRBV12-3/TRBV12-4,CASRNLGEQYF,TGTGCCAGCAGGAACCTGGGGGAGCAGTACTTC
NA,18,TRBJ1-5,TRBD1,TRBV20-1,CSATEGDRGLRSNQPQHF,TGCAGTGCTACCGAAGGGGACAGGGGGCTTAGGAGCAATCAGCCCCAGCATTTT
NA,14,TRBJ2-7,NA,TRBV10-2,CASTSGHGTYEQYF,TGCGCCAGCACCTCGGGACACGGGACCTACGAGCAGTACTTC
few,13,TRBJ2-3,NA,TRBV10-3,CAISSTTTDTQYF,TGTGCCATCAGCTCAACCACCACAGATACGCAGTATTTT
NA,17,TRBJ2-7,TRBD2,TRBV4-2,CASSLNLAGGPSDEQYF,TGTGCCAGCAGCCTGAACCTAGCGGGAGGGCCCTCCGACGAGCAGTACTTC
few,14,TRBJ2-7,TRBD2,TRBV28,CATFLAGRAYEQYF,TGTGCCACGTTTTTGGCAGGGAGGGCCTACGAGCAGTACTTC
NA,15,TRBJ2-1,TRBD2,TRBV2,CARRREGIVYNEQFF,TGTGCCCGTCGGCGGGAGGGGATTGTCTACAATGAGCAGTTCTTC
few,15,TRBJ2-2,NA,TRBV3-1,CASSPTFANTGELFF,TGTGCCAGCAGCCCAACCTTCGCGAACACCGGGGAGCTGTTTTTT
few,11,TRBJ2-1,NA,TRBV20-1,CSGNIGNEQFF,TGCAGTGGGAATATAGGCAATGAGCAGTTCTTC
NA,14,TRBJ2-1,TRBD2,TRBV5-4,CASSLREGLDEQFF,TGTGCCAGCAGCTTGCGGGAGGGCCTGGATGAGCAGTTCTTC
NA,16,TRBJ2-1,TRBD2,TRBV6-2/TRBV6-3,CASSYFLAGVGNEQFF,TGTGCCAGCAGTTACTTTCTAGCGGGAGTCGGCAATGAGCAGTTCTTC
few,16,TRBJ2-2,TRBD2,TRBV5-1,CASSSTSGRAPGELFF,TGCGCCAGCAGCTCTACTAGCGGGAGGGCCCCCGGGGAGCTGTTTTTT
few,16,TRBJ2-4,NA,TRBV10-3,CATQGGAPLAKNIQYF,TGTGCCACCCAAGGAGGGGCACCCCTAGCCAAAAACATTCAGTACTTC
NA,12,TRBJ2-3,TRBD1,TRBV12-3/TRBV12-4,CASSLSSGGPYF,TGTGCCAGCAGTTTAAGCTCAGGGGGCCCGTATTTT
NA,15,TRBJ1-1,NA,TRBV2,CASSEVRGPNTEAFF,TGTGCCAGCAGTGAAGTAAGGGGTCCTAACACTGAAGCTTTCTTT
few,15,TRBJ2-7,TRBD1,TRBV7-9,CASSLVRTGDYEQYF,TGTGCCAGCAGCTTAGTTCGGACAGGGGACTACGAGCAGTACTTC
NA,14,TRBJ2-2,TRBD1,TRBV2,CASATGLSAGELFF,TGTGCCAGCGCGACAGGGTTGAGTGCCGGGGAGCTGTTTTTT
once,17,TRBJ2-6,TRBD1,TRBV6-1,CASTRTGGDSGANVLTF,TGTGCCAGTACACGGACAGGGGGCGACTCTGGGGCCAACGTCCTGACTTTC
NA,14,TRBJ2-5,NA,TRBV5-1,CASREVDTKETQYF,TGCGCCAGCAGAGAAGTGGACACCAAAGAGACCCAGTACTTC
few,12,TRBJ1-2,TRBD1,TRBV12-3/TRBV12-4,CASSGDSRSYTF,TGTGCCAGCAGTGGGGACAGCCGTAGCTACACCTTC
NA,15,TRBJ2-7,TRBD2,TRBV5-1,CASSLVAGTNYEQYF,TGCGCCAGCAGCTTGGTAGCGGGGACCAACTACGAGCAGTACTTC
many,16,TRBJ2-5,TRBD2,TRBV27,CASSSPLTSGRKTQYF,TGTGCCAGCAGTTCGCCCCTCACTAGCGGGAGAAAGACCCAGTACTTC
NA,14,TRBJ2-4,NA,TRBV7-9,CASSPPLAKNIQYF,TGTGCCAGCAGCCCCCCCCTAGCCAAAAACATTCAGTACTTC
few,17,TRBJ1-6,TRBD1,TRBV3-1,CASSQDLFGTGNSPLHF,TGTGCCAGCAGCCAAGATCTTTTCGGGACAGGAAATTCACCCCTCCACTTT
NA,15,TRBJ2-1,TRBD2,TRBV20-1,CSAPPGLAGHNEQFF,TGCAGTGCACCACCGGGACTAGCGGGACACAATGAGCAGTTCTTC
NA,15,TRBJ1-5,NA,TRBV7-2,CASSLYGFSNQPQHF,TGTGCCAGCAGCTTATATGGATTTAGCAATCAGCCCCAGCATTTT
many,14,TRBJ2-2,NA,TRBV7-9,CASIAGTHTGELFF,TGTGCCAGCATTGCGGGGACTCACACCGGGGAGCTGTTTTTT
many,13,TRBJ2-1,NA,TRBV12-3/TRBV12-4,CASSRGSYNEQFF,TGTGCCAGCAGTCGTGGCTCCTACAATGAGCAGTTCTTC
NA,17,TRBJ1-1,NA,TRBV11-2,CASSVRRGGHLNTEAFF,TGTGCCAGCAGCGTTAGAAGGGGGGGACACCTGAACACTGAAGCTTTCTTT
NA,18,TRBJ2-2,NA,TRBV7-7,CASIINPLVSENTGELFF,TGTGCTAGCATCATAAACCCTTTGGTTAGCGAGAACACCGGGGAGCTGTTTTTT
NA,14,TRBJ2-7,TRBD2,TRBV19,CASTASSGSYEQYF,TGTGCCAGTACAGCCTCTAGCGGCTCCTACGAGCAGTACTTC
few,15,TRBJ2-2,NA,TRBV6-2/TRBV6-3,CASSRAYANTGELFF,TGTGCCAGCAGTAGGGCCTACGCGAACACCGGGGAGCTGTTTTTT